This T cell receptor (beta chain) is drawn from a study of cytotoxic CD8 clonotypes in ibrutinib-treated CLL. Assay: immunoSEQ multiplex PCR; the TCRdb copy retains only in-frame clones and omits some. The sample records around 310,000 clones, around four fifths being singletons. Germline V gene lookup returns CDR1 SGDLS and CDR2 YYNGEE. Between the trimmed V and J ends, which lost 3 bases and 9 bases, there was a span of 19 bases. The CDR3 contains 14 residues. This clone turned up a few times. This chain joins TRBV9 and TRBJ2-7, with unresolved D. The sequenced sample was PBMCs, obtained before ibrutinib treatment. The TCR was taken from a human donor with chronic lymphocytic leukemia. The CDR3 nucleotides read TGTGCCAGCAGCGCCGGCCCACACATCGGATCGCAGTACTTC. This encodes CASSAGPHIGSQYF.